In its sample, the clone carrying this T cell receptor beta chain was seen many times. Its antigen is undetermined. This specimen belongs to a study of early T cells in non-severe SARS-CoV-2 infection. As for the study in general: Chains from this unsorted whole-blood bulk RNA could not be paired.

Individual cDNA molecules each received unique molecular identifiers attached to them. Each CDR3 protein gets one entry after TCRdb re-called the 5' RACE reads with MiXCR. The repertoire holds roughly 50,000 distinct CDR3 sequences, around 8% seen once, with about 9% in the top ten. The CDR3 length is 15 residues. CDR1 LGHNT and CDR2 FRNRAP come from the germline V gene. With 5 bases removed from V and 0 bases from J, the gap between germline ends came to 10 bases. Study-level findings and limits: There was a bias toward anti-spike CD8 responses in VDJdb matching, which missed private and CD4 specificities.

The origin of this receptor is an adult who was a healthcare worker with PCR-confirmed SARS-CoV-2 infection or an uninfected control (not recorded which). The rearrangement uses TRBV12-5 and TRBJ1-4; D is ambiguous. Sequenced material: whole blood. The CDR3 DNA reads TGTGCTAGTGGTGTACAAGCGGCAACTAATGAAAAACTGTTTTTT. It yields the protein CASGVQAATNEKLFF.